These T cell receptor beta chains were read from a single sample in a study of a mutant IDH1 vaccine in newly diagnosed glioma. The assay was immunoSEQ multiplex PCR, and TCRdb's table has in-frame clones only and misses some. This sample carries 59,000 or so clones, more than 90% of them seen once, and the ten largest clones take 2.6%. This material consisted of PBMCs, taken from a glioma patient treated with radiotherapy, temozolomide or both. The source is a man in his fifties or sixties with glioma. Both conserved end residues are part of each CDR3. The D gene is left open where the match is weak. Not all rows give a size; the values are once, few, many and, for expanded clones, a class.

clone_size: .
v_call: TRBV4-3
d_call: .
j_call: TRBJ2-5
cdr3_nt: TGCGCCAGCAGCCAAGAACCAGGGTCGGAGACCCAGTACTTC
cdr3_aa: CASSQEPGSETQYF

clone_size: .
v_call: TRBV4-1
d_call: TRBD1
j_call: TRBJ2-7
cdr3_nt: TGCGCCAGCAGCCCGGGACAGTATTACGAGCAGTACTTC
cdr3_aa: CASSPGQYYEQYF

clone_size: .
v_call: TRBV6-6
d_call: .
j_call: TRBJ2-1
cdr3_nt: TGTGCCAGCAGTCTTGGTGGATCCTACAATGAGCAGTTCTTC
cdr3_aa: CASSLGGSYNEQFF

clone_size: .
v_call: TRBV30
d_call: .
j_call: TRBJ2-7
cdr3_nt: TGTGCCTGCGAATCCCGGGAGATAAGTTCCTACGAGCAGTACTTC
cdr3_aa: CACESREISSYEQYF

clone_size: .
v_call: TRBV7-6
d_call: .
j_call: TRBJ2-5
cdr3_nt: TGTGCCAGCAGCGCCCGAGAGACCCAGTACTTC
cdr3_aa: CASSARETQYF

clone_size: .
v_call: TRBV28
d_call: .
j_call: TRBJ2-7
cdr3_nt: TGTGCCAGCAGAGCCGTTCAGGGGCGCGAGCAGTACTTC
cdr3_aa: CASRAVQGREQYF

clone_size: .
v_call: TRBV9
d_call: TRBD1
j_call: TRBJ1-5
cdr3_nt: TGTGCCAGCAGCCGACAGGGCGGAGTACAGCCCCAGCATTTT
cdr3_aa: CASSRQGGVQPQHF

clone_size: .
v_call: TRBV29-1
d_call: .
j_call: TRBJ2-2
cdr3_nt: TGCAGCGCCGAGCCCTCGGACGGGGAGCTGTTTTTT
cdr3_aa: CSAEPSDGELFF

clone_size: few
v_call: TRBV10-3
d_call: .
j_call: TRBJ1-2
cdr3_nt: TGTGCCATCAGTGAGTCTCCGGGAGTCTATGGCTACACCTTC
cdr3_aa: CAISESPGVYGYTF

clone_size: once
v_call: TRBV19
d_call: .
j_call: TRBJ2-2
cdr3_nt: TGTGCCAGTAGTACCGGGATTTTAAACACCGGGGAGCTGTTTTTT
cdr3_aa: CASSTGILNTGELFF

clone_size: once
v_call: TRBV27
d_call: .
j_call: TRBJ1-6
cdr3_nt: TGTGCCAGCAGGTTTAACCAGGGCTATTCACCCCTCCACTTT
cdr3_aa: CASRFNQGYSPLHF

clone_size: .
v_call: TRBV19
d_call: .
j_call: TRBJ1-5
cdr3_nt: TGTGCCAGTAGTAGGGAGAGGGGTCTCAGCAATCAGCCCCAGCATTTT
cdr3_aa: CASSRERGLSNQPQHF

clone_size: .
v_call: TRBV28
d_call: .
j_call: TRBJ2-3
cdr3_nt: TGTGCCAGCAGCTCGGGACTCCCGGGGGATACGCAGTATTTT
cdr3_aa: CASSSGLPGDTQYF

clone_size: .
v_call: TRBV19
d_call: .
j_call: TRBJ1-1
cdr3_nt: TGTGCCAGTAGTAAGCAGGGGAGGAGGAACACTGAAGCTTTCTTT
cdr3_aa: CASSKQGRRNTEAFF

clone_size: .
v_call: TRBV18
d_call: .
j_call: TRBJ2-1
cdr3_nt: TGTGCCAGCTCGTCCGCCTTTACAAGCTCCTACAATGAGCAGTTCTTC
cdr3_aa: CASSSAFTSSYNEQFF

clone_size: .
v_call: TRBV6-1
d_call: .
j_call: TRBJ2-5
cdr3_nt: TGTGCCAGCAGTGACGTGGTAGAGACCCAGTACTTC
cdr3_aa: CASSDVVETQYF

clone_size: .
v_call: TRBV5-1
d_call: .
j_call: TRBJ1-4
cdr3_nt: TGCGCCAGCACCGTGGGGGGCAACACTAATGAAAAACTGTTTTTT
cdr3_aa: CASTVGGNTNEKLFF

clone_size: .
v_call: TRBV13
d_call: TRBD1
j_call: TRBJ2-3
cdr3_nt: TGTGCCAGCAGCGAAGACAGGGCTAGCACAGATACGCAGTATTTT
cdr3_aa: CASSEDRASTDTQYF

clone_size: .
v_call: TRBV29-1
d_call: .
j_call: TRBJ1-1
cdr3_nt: TGCAGCGGGGGGGGGACGAACACTGAAGCTTTCTTT
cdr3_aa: CSGGGTNTEAFF

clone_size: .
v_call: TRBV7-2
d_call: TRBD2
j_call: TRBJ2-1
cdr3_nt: TGTGCCAGCAGCCCAGTAGCGGGGGGAGTCTACAATGAGCAGTTCTTC
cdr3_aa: CASSPVAGGVYNEQFF

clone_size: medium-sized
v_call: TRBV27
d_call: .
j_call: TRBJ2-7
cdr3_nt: TGTGCCAGCAGTTTAAGGGGAGCCTACGAGCAGTACTTC
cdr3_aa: CASSLRGAYEQYF

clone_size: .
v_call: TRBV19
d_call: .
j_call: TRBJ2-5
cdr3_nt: TGTGCCAGTAGGCCAGTCATTTCGAGTTCGAACCAAGAGACCCAGTACTTC
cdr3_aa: CASRPVISSSNQETQYF

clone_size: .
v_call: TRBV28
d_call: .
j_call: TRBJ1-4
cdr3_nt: TGTGCCAGCAGTTCTGGACAGATTAATGAAAAACTGTTTTTT
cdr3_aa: CASSSGQINEKLFF

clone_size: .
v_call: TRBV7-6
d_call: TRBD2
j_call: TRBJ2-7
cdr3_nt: TGTGCCAGCAGCAGGGCTAGCGGGGGTGTCGAGCAGTACTTC
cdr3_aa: CASSRASGGVEQYF

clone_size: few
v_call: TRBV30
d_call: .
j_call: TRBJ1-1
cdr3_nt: TGTGCCTGGAGAGGGGCGACTGAAGCTTTCTTT
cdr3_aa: CAWRGATEAFF

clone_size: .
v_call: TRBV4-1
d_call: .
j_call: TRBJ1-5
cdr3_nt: TGCGCCAGCAGCCTCGGCGGTATTAGCAATCAGCCCCAGCATTTT
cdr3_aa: CASSLGGISNQPQHF

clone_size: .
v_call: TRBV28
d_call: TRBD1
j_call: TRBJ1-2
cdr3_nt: TGTGCCAGCAGTTCCGGGACAGTATTCGGCGGCTACACCTTC
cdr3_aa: CASSSGTVFGGYTF

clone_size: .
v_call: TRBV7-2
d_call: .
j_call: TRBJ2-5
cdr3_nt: TGTGCCAGCAGCTTAAGGGGCAGGTCGCAAGAGACCCAGTACTTC
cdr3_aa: CASSLRGRSQETQYF

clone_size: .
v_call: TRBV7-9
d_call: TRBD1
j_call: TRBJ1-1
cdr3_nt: TGTGCCACCATTGGACCGGGACAGGGGTTCACTGAAGCTTTCTTT
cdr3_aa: CATIGPGQGFTEAFF

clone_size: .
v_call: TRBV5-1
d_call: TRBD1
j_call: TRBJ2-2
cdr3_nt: TGCGCCAGCAGCTCGCGGACAGGGAACACCGGGGAGCTGTTTTTT
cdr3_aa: CASSSRTGNTGELFF

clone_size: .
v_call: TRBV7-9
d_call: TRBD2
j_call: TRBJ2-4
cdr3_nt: TGTGCCAGCGAAATCAGCGGGGGGCTCCAAAACATTCAGTACTTC
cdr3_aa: CASEISGGLQNIQYF

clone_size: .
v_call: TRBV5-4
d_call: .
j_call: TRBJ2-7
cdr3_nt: TGTGCCAGCAGCAGGGACAGTCCGGGAGTCTACGAGCAGTACTTC
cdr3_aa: CASSRDSPGVYEQYF

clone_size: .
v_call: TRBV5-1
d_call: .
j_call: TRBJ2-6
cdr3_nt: TGCGCCAGCAGCGTCTCTGGGGCCAACGTCCTGACTTTC
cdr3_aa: CASSVSGANVLTF

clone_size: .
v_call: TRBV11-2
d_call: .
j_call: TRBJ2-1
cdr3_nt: TGTGCCAGCAACTATATGGGGGGCGGCCGCGGTGGCAATGAGCAGTTCTTC
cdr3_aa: CASNYMGGGRGGNEQFF

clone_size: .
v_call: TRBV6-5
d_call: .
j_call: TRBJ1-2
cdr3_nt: TGTGCCAGCAGTTACTCAGGGGTTGGCTACACCTTC
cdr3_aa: CASSYSGVGYTF

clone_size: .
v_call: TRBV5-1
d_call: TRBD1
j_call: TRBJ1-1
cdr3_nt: TGCGCCAGCAGCTCGGGACAGTCGAACACTGAAGCTTTCTTT
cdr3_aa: CASSSGQSNTEAFF

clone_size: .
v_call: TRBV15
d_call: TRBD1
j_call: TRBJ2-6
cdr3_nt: TGTGCCACCAGTATCCGGGACAGGGGGCGTAGGTCTGGGGCCAACGTCCTGACTTTC
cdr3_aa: CATSIRDRGRRSGANVLTF

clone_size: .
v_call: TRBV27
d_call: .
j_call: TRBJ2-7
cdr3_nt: TGTGCCAGCAGTTTTTCAGGTCCCTACGAGCAGTACTTC
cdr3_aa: CASSFSGPYEQYF

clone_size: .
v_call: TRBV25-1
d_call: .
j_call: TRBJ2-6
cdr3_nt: TGTGCCAGCTCGAAATCTGGGGCCAACGTCCTGACTTTC
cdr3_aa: CASSKSGANVLTF

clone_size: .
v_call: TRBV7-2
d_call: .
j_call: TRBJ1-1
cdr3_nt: TGTGCCAGCAGCTTTAGGGGGGGCTCTGAAGCTTTCTTT
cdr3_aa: CASSFRGGSEAFF